Each of the 21 T cell receptor beta chains below was sequenced from the same sample in a study of T-cell memory formation after mild COVID-19. TCRdb reprocessed the 5' RACE reads via MiXCR and lists one record per CDR3 protein. There are 410,000 or so distinct CDR3 sequences in the sample; around 22% occur only once, and around 13% lies in the top ten. Sequenced: PBMCs or a T cell subset sorted from them (not recorded which). The receptor source for this set is an adult woman who had mild COVID-19 (a few samples of this study predate the infection). Cell type and time point are not known.

V and J are TRBV24-1 and TRBJ1-2; 9 nucleotides line up with TRBD1. CDR3 size: 21 residues. J was trimmed by 7 bases and V by 5 bases; bases with no gene match: 28. Germline V gives CDR1 KGHDR, CDR2 SFDVKD. CDR3 coding DNA: TGTGCCACCAGTGCAACACCAGGGCAGGACAGGGGAATGAGGATTACGAGTGGCTACACCTTC. Protein: CATSATPGQDRGMRITSGYTF.

The rearrangement uses TRBV7-9 and TRBJ2-6; D is unresolved. CDR3 length equals 19 residues. Germline-derived CDR1 and CDR2 are SEHNR and FQNEAQ (reference sequence). Trimming shortened V by 7 bases and J by 0 bases, and 22 bases separated the two germline ends. CDR3 loop: CASTSWESRGSSGANVLTF. DNA of the CDR3: TGTGCCAGCACCTCATGGGAATCCCGAGGTTCCTCTGGGGCCAACGTCCTGACTTTC.

A few counts support this clonotype. The chain recombines TRBV9 with TRBJ2-7, with D perhaps TRBD2 (6 bases). The CDR3 has 15 amino acids. Germline V CDR1 and CDR2: SGDLS, YYNGEE. V was cut by 2 bases and J by 0 bases, with 12 bases left in between. The CDR3 nucleotides read TGTGCCAGCAGCGTCGGGGCGGGGCGCTCCTACGAGCAGTACTTC. Its translation is CASSVGAGRSYEQYF.

The V and J genes are TRBV7-9 and TRBJ2-7; TRBD2 might be the D (6 bases). Looked up from germline, CDR1 is SEHNR and CDR2 is FQNEAQ (reference sequence). V lost 6 bases and J 5 bases, leaving 26 bases between the germline ends. This CDR3 has 17 residues. CDR3 sequence: CASSPEAPGVGGHEQYF. The CDR3 DNA is TGTGCCAGCAGTCCTGAGGCTCCCGGAGTAGGAGGGCACGAGCAGTACTTC.

This clonotype turned up a few times. The gene calls are TRBV4-2 and TRBJ2-1, with D perhaps TRBD2 (5 bases). This CDR3 contains 14 residues. The V gene's germline CDR1 is LGHNA and CDR2 YNFKEQ. Trimming pared 3 bases from V and 0 bases from J, leaving 6 bases between. The CDR3: CASSHGDSYNEQFF. As DNA, the CDR3 is TGTGCCAGCAGCCACGGGGACTCCTACAATGAGCAGTTCTTC.

The rearrangement joins TRBV5-1 to TRBJ2-6; 9 bases align to TRBD1. This CDR3 contains 18 residues. The germline V gene encodes CDR1 SGHRS and CDR2 YFSETQ. V lost 4 bases and J lost 3; bases outside the gene matches: 11. For the CDR3, the DNA is TGCGCCAGCAGCGGCACCGGGACAGGGTTTGGTGGGGCCAACGTCCTGACTTTC. Its translation: CASSGTGTGFGGANVLTF.

This clonotype was detected ten times or more. The J gene is TRBJ2-3, the V gene TRBV12-3 or TRBV12-4, with a possible D match to TRBD1 (5 bases). The CDR3 is 14 residues long. V was trimmed by 8 bases and J by 0 bases, leaving 12 bases between them. As DNA, the CDR3 is TGTGCCAGCTCGGACATACACAGCACAGATACGCAGTATTTT. Encoded protein: CASSDIHSTDTQYF.

This clonotype was counted a few times. The rearrangement joins TRBV5-1 to TRBJ2-1; no definite D call. In germline, CDR1 is SGHRS, CDR2 YFSETQ. V was shortened by 0 bases and J by 9 bases, with 13 bases between the two germline ends. This CDR3 is 14 amino acids long. Here the CDR3 reads CASSLDPQAGEQFF. CDR3 nucleotides: TGCGCCAGCAGCTTGGACCCCCAGGCCGGTGAGCAGTTCTTC.

This clonotype was counted a few times. The chain employs TRBV20-1 and TRBJ2-1; 7 bases align to TRBD2. CDR3 length: 15 residues. The V gene's germline CDR1 is DFQATT and CDR2 SNEGSKA (reference sequence). Unmatched junction bases numbered 9, after V lost 0 bases and J lost 7 bases. In DNA, the CDR3 is TGCAGTGCTAGAGATTCTAGCGGACAAAGGAATGAGCAGTTCTTC. It yields the protein CSARDSSGQRNEQFF.

The genes are TRBV7-2 and TRBJ2-5; 10 bases map to TRBD1. The CDR3 runs to 14 residues. Germline V gives CDR1 SGHTA, CDR2 FQGNSA. V was clipped by 5 bases and J by 5 bases; unmatched bases: 5. The CDR3 DNA reads as TGTGCCAGCAGCACGGGGACAGGGGACGAGACCCAGTACTTC. As protein: CASSTGTGDETQYF.

This clonotype was recorded a few times. The rearrangement joins TRBV11-2 to TRBJ2-3; D uncertain. With 5 bases removed from V and 3 bases from J, the gap between germline ends came to 15 bases. The CDR3 covers 15 residues. CDR1 SGHAT and CDR2 FQNNGV come from the germline V gene. CDR3 sequence (DNA): TGTGCCAGCAGCCCGGCATTCAAGAGGACAGATACGCAGTATTTT. This gives the protein CASSPAFKRTDTQYF.

The chain couples TRBV12-3 or TRBV12-4 to TRBJ2-1; 7 bases align to TRBD2. This CDR3 comprises 15 residues. Trimming cost V 6 bases and J 3 bases; bases outside gene matches: 8. The CDR3 sequence: CASRKRGGVYNEQFF. The CDR3 DNA is TGTGCCAGCAGGAAGCGGGGCGGGGTCTACAATGAGCAGTTCTTC.

This chain connects TRBV4-1 to TRBJ1-5; 7 positions match TRBD1. The CDR3 is 15 residues long. The J segment lost 1 base and the V segment lost 2 bases, leaving 2 bases of the junction unmatched. Germline CDR1 and CDR2: MGHRA and YSYEKL. The CDR3 sequence: CASSQNRGSNQPQHF. In nucleotides, the CDR3 is TGCGCCAGCAGCCAAAACAGGGGAAGCAATCAGCCCCAGCATTTT.

This clonotype was seen more than once but under ten times. The V call is TRBV6-2 or TRBV6-3, the J call TRBJ1-6; TRBD1 matches 8 bases. The germline V gene encodes CDR1 MNHEY and CDR2 SVGEGT. V shed 5 bases, J shed 10 bases, and the junction held 10 bases outside the gene matches. This CDR3 has 15 amino acids. The chain's CDR3 is CASSRTGQGRSPLHF. CDR3 bases: TGTGCCAGCAGTAGGACCGGACAGGGCCGGTCACCCCTCCACTTT.

The chain joins TRBV5-4 to TRBJ2-2; tentatively, D is TRBD2 (5 bases). The CDR3 loop spans 15 amino acids. Germline CDR1 reads SGHNT; CDR2 reads YYREEE (reference sequence). V was shortened by 2 bases and J by 1 base, with 9 bases between the two germline ends. The DNA for the CDR3 is TGTGCCAGCAGCTTAGCGGAGATGAACACCGGGGAGCTGTTTTTT. Its protein is CASSLAEMNTGELFF.

The sample holds a few counts of this clonotype. The gene calls are TRBV30 and TRBJ2-3; D gene unclear. The CDR3 runs to 12 residues. Trimming stripped 0 bases from V and 4 bases from J, with 5 bases between. Germline V gene data show CDR1 as GTSNPN and CDR2 as SVGIG (reference sequence). CDR3 in DNA: TGTGCCTGGAGTGTAGGTCCAGATACGCAGTATTTT. Its translation is CAWSVGPDTQYF. Using reference TRBV30 and TRBJ2-3 for the parts outside the CDR3, the full variable domain is SQTIHQWPATLVQPVGSPLSLECTVEGTSNPNLYWYRQAAGRGLQLLFYSVGIGQISSEVPQNLSASRPQDRQFILSSKKLLLSDSGFYLCAWSVGPDTQYFGPGTRLTVL.

This clonotype was counted between two and nine times. The rearrangement joins TRBV20-1 to TRBJ2-7; TRBD2 agrees at 8 bases. With V trimmed by 0 bases and J by 6 bases, 7 bases remained unmatched. The V gene's germline CDR1 is DFQATT and CDR2 SNEGSKA (reference sequence). There are 14 residues in the CDR3. The CDR3 DNA is TGCAGTGCTAGAGATTTTTCGGGAGGGTCCGAGCAGTACTTC. Its translation: CSARDFSGGSEQYF.

This clonotype was detected only a few times. The chain is built from TRBV9 and TRBJ2-3; TRBD2 is a possible D gene (6 bases). CDR1 SGDLS and CDR2 YYNGEE come from the germline V gene. The V end lost 2 bases, the J end lost 0 bases, and 13 bases lay between the germline ends. The CDR3 sequence is 16 residues long. This CDR3 reads CASSVEKGTSTDTQYF. CDR3 DNA sequence: TGTGCCAGCAGCGTTGAGAAAGGGACTAGCACAGATACGCAGTATTTT.

The table lists this clonotype with a few counts. The chain links TRBV20-1 to TRBJ1-2, with TRBD1 as a possible D gene (5 bases). Germline V gene sequence: CDR1 DFQATT, CDR2 SNEGSKA (reference sequence). Trimming pared 6 bases from V and 4 bases from J, leaving 12 bases between. This CDR3 comprises 12 residues. The CDR3 protein is CSASSQGYGYTF. The CDR3 nucleotides are TGCAGTGCAAGTTCCCAGGGCTATGGCTACACCTTC.

J is TRBJ1-2 and V is TRBV7-9, with D unclear. Trimming cost V 1 base and J 0 bases, with 9 bases left between them. The CDR3 loop spans 15 amino acids. Looked up from germline, CDR1 is SEHNR and CDR2 is FQNEAQ (reference sequence). Here the CDR3 reads CASSLGSEANYGYTF. The CDR3 DNA reads as TGTGCCAGCAGCTTAGGGTCAGAAGCTAACTATGGCTACACCTTC.

The chain couples TRBV7-6 to TRBJ2-5; possibly TRBD1 for D (6 bases). Germline CDR1 is SGHVS and CDR2 is FNYEAQ. The CDR3 spans 14 residues. Deletions cut 7 bases from V and 4 bases from J, with 16 bases between. CDR3 region: CASTGQGRTETQYF. The CDR3 nucleotides are TGTGCCAGCACAGGGCAGGGGAGAACAGAGACCCAGTACTTC.